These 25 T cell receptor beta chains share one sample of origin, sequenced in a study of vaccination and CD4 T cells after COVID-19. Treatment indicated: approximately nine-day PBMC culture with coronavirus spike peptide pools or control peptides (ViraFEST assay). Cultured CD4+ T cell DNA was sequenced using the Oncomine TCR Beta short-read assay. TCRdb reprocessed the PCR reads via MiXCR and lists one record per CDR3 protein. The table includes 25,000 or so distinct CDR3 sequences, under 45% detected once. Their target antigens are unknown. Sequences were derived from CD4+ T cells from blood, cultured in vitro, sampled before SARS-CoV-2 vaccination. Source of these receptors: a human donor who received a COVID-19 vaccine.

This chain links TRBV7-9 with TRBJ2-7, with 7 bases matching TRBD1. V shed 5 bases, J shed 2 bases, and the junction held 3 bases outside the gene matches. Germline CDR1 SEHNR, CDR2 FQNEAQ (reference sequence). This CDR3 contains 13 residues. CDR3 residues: CASSKQGTYEQYF. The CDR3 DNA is TGTGCCAGCAGCAAACAGGGGACCTACGAGCAGTACTTC. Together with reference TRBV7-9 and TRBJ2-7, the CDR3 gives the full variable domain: DTGVSQNPRHKITKRGQNVTFRCDPISEHNRLYWYRQTLGQGPEFLTYFQNEAQLEKSRLLSDRFSAERPKGSFSTLEIQRTEQGDSAMYLCASSKQGTYEQYFGPGTRLTVT.

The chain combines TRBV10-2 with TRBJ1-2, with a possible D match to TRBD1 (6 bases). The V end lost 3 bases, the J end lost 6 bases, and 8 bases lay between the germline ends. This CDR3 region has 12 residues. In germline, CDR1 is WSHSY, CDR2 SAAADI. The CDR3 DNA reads TGCGCCAGCAGTGACCCAGGGGATGGCTACACCTTC. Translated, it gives CASSDPGDGYTF.

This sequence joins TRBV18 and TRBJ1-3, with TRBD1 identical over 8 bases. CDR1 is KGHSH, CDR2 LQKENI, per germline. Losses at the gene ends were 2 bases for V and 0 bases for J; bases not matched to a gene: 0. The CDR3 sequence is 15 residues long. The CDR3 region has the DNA TGTGCCAGCTCACCAGGGACAGGCTCTGGAAACACCATATATTTT. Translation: CASSPGTGSGNTIYF. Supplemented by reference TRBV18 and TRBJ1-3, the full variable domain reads NAGVMQNPRHLVRRRGQEARLRCSPMKGHSHVYWYRQLPEEGLKFMVYLQKENIIDESGMPKERFSAEFPKEGPSILRIQQVVRGDSAAYFCASSPGTGSGNTIYFGEGSWLTVV.

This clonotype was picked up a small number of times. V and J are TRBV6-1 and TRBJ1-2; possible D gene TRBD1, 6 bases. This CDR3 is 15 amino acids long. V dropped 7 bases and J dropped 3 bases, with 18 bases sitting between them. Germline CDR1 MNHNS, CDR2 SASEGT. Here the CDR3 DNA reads TGTGCCAGCACGTCATTCCCCAGGGGAGACTATGGCTACACCTTC. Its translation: CASTSFPRGDYGYTF.

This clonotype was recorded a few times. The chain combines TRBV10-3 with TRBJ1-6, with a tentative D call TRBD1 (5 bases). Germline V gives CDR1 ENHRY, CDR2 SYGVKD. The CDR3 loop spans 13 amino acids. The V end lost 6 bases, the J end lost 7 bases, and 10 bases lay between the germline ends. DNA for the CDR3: TGTGCCATCAGGCCGGGGCAAAATTCACCCCTCCACTTT. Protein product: CAIRPGQNSPLHF.

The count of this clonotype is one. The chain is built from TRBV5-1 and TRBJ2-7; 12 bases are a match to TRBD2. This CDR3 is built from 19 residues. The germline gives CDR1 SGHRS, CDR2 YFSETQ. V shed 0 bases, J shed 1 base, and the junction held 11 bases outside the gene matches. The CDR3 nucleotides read TGCGCCAGCAGCTTGGGTTTACTAGCGGGGGGCATGAGTTCCTACGAGCAGTACTTC. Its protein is CASSLGLLAGGMSSYEQYF.

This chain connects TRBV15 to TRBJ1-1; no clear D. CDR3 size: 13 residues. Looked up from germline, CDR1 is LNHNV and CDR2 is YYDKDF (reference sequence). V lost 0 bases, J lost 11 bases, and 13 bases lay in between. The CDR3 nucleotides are TGTGCCACCAGCAGAGAGCGGGAATTGGCCGCTTTCTTT. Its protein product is CATSRERELAAFF.

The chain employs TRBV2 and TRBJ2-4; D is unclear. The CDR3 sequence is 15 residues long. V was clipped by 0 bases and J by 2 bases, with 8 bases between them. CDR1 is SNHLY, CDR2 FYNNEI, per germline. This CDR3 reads CASSEAREPKNIQYF. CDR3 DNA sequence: TGTGCCAGCAGTGAAGCGCGAGAACCCAAAAACATTCAGTACTTC. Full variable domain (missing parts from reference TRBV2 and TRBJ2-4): EPEVTQTPSHQVTQMGQEVILRCVPISNHLYFYWYRQILGQKVEFLVSFYNNEISEKSEIFDDQFSVERPDGSNFTLKIRSTKLEDSAMYFCASSEAREPKNIQYFGAGTRLSVL.

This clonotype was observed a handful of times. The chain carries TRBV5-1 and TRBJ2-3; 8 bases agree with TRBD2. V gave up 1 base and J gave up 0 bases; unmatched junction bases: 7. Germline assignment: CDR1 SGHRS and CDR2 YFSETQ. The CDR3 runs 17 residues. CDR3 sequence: CASSLTGGPPSTDTQYF. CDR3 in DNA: TGCGCCAGCAGCTTGACGGGGGGGCCTCCTAGCACAGATACGCAGTATTTT.

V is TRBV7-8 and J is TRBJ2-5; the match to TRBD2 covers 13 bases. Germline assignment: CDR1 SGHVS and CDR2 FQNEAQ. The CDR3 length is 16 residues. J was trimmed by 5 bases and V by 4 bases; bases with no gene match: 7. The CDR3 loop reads CASSSRTSGGGETQYF. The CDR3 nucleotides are TGTGCCAGCAGCTCAAGGACTAGCGGGGGCGGGGAGACCCAGTACTTC.

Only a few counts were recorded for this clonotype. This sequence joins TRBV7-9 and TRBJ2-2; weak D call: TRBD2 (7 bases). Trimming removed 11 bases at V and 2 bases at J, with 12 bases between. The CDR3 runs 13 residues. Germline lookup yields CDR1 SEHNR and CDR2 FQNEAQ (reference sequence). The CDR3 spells CAPRGLNTGELFF. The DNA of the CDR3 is TGTGCCCCGCGGGGGCTCAACACCGGGGAGCTGTTTTTT. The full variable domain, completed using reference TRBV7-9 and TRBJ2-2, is DTGVSQNPRHKITKRGQNVTFRCDPISEHNRLYWYRQTLGQGPEFLTYFQNEAQLEKSRLLSDRFSAERPKGSFSTLEIQRTEQGDSAMYLCAPRGLNTGELFFGEGSRLTVL.

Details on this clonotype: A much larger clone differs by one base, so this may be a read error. CDR3 sequence (DNA): TGTGCCAGCAGCTTAACCACAGGGGAATTGAATCAGCCCCAGCATTTT. Translated: CASSLTTGELNQPQHF. The gene calls are TRBV7-8 and TRBJ1-5, with TRBD1 matching 7 bases. Germline V CDR1 and CDR2: SGHVS, FQNEAQ. J was trimmed by 4 bases and V by 2 bases; bases with no gene match: 8. The CDR3 loop spans 16 amino acids.

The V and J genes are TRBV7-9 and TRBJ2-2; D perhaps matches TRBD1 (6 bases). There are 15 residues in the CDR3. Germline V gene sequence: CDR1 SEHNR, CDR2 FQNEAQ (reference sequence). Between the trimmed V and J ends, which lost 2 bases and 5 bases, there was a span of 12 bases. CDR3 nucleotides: TGTGCCAGCAGCTTACAGGGGAGCGAGACCGGGGAGCTGTTTTTT. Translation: CASSLQGSETGELFF.

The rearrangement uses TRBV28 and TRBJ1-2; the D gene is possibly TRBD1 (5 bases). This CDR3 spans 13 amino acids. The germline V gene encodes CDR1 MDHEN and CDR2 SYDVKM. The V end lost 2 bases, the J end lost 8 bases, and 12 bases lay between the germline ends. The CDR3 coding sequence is TGTGCCAGCAGTTTAGTGCAGGGTGAAGGCTACACCTTC. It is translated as CASSLVQGEGYTF.

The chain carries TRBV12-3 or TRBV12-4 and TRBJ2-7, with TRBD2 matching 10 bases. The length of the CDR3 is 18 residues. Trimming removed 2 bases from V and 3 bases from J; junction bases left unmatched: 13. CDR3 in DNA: TGTGCCAGCAGTTTAAACGGGTGGTGGGCTAGCGGGGGCTACGAGCAGTACTTC. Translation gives CASSLNGWWASGGYEQYF.

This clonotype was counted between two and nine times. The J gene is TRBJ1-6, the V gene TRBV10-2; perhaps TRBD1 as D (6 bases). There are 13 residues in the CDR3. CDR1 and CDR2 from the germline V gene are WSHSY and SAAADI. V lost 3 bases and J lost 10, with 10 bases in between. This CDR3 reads CASSDQGYSPLHF. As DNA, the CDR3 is TGCGCCAGCAGTGACCAGGGGTACTCACCCCTCCACTTT.

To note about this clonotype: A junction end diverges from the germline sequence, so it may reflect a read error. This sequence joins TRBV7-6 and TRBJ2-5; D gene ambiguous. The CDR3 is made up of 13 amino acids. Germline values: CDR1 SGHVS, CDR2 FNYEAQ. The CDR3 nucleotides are TGTGCCAGCAGCTTAGCGGGCCAAGAGGCCCAGTACTTC. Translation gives CASSLAGQEAQYF. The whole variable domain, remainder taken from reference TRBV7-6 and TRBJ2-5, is GAGVSQSPRYKVTKRGQDVALRCDPISGHVSLYWYRQALGQGPEFLTYFNYEAQQDKSGLPNDRFSAERPEGSISTLTIQRTEQRDSAMYRCASSLAGQEAQYFGPGTRLLVL.

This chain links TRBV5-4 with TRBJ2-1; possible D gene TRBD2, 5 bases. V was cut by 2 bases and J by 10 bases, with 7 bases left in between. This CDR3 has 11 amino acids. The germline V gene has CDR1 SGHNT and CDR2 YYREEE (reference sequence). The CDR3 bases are TGTGCCAGCAGCTTTGGCGGGGAGCAGTTCTTC. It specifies CASSFGGEQFF.

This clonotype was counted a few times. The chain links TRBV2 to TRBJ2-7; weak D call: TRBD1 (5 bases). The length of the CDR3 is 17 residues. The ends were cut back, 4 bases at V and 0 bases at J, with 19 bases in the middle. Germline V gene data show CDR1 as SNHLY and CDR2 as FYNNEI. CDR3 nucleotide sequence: TGTGCCAGCAGTGGGTTTTCTCCCGGACAAATCTCCTACGAGCAGTACTTC. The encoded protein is CASSGFSPGQISYEQYF.

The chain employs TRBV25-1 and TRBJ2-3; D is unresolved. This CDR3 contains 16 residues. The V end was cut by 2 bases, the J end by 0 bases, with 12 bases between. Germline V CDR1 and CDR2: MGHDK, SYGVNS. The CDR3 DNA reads TGTGCCAGCAGTGAACCCCAAGTCAAGAGCACAGATACGCAGTATTTT. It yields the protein CASSEPQVKSTDTQYF.

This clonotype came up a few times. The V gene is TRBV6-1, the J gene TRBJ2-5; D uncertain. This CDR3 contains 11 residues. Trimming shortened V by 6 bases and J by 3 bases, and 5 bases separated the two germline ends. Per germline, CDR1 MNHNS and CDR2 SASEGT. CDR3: CASRKKETQYF. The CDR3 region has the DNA TGTGCCAGCAGGAAGAAAGAGACCCAGTACTTC.

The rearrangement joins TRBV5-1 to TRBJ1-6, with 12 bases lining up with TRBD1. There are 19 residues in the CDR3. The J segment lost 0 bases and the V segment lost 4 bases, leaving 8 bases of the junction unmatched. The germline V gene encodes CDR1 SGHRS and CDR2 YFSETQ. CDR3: CASSTGTGGFSSYNSPLHF. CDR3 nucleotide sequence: TGCGCCAGCAGCACCGGGACAGGGGGCTTCAGCTCCTATAATTCACCCCTCCACTTT.

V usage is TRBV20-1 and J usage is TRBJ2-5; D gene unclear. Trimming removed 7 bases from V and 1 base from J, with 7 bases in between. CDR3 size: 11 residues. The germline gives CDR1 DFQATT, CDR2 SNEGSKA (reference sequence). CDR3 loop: CSGNTQETQYF. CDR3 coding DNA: TGCAGTGGGAACACCCAAGAGACCCAGTACTTC.

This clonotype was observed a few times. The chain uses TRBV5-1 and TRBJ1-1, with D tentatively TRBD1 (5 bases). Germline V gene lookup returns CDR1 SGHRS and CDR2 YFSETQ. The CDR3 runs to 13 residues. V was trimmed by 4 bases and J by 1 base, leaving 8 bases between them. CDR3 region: CASSVQGNTEAFF. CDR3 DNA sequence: TGCGCCAGCAGCGTCCAGGGGAACACTGAAGCTTTCTTT.

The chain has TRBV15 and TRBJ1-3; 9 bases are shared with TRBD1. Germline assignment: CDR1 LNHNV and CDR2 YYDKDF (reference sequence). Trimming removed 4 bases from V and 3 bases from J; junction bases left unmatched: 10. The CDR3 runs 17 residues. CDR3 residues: CATSTGTGGRRGNTIYF. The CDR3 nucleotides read TGTGCCACCAGCACGGGAACAGGGGGCCGTCGTGGAAACACCATATATTTT.